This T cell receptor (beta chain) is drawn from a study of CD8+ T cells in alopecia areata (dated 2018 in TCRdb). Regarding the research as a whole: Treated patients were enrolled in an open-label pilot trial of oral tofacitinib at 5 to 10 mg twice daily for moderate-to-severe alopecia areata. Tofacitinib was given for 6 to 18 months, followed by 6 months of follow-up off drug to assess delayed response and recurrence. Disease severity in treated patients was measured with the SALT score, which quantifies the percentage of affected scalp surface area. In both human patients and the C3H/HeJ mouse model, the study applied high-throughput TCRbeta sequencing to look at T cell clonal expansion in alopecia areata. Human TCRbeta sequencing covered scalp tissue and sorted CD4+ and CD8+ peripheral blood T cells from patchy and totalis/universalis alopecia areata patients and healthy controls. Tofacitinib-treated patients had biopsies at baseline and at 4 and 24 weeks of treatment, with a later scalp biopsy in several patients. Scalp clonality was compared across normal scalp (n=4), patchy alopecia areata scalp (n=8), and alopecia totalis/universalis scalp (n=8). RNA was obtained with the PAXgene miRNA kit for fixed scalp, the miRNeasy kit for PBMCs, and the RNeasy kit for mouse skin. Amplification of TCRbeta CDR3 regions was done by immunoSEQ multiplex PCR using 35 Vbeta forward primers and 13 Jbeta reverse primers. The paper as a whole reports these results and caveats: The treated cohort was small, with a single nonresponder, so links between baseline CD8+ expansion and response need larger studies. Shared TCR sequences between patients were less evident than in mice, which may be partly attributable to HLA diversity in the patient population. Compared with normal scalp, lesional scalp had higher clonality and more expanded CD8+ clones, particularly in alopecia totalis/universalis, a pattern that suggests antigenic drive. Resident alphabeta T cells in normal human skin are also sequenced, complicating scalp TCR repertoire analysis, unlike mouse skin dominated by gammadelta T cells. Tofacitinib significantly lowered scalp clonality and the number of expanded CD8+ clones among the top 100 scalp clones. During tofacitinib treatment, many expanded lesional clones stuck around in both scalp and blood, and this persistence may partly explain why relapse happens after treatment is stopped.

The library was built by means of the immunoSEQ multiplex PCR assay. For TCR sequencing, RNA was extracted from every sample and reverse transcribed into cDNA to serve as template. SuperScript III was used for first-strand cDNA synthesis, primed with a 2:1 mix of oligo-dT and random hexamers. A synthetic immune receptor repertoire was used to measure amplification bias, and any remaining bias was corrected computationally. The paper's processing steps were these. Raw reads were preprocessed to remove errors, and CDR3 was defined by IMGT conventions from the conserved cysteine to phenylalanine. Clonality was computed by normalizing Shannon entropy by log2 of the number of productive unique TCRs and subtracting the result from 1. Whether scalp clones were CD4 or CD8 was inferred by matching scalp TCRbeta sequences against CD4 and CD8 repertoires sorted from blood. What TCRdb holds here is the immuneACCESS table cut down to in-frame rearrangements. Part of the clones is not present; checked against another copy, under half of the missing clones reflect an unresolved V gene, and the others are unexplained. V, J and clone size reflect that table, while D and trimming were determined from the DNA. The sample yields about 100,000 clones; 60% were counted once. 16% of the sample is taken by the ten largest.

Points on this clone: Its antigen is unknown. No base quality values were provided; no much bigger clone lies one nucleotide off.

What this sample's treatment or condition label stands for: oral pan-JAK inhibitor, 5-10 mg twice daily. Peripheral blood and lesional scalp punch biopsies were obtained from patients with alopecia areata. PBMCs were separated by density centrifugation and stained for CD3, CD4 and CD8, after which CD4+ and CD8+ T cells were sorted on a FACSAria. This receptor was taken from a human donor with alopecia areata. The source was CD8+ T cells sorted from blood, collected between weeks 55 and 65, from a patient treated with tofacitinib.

The bases are TGTGCCAGCAGTCACCGACAGGGCCGGAGCACTGAAGCTTTCTTT. This sequence encodes CASSHRQGRSTEAFF. The sequence links TRBV2 to TRBJ1-1; the junction holds 7 bases that match TRBD1. Via the germline V gene, CDR1 is SNHLY and CDR2 FYNNEI. The CDR3 covers 15 residues, taking in both the cysteine and the phenylalanine. Only the CDR3 part of the read is kept: 45 bases, read in frame from the first base. The junction shows trimming of 5 bases on V and 4 bases on J, and the gene matches do not reach 10 bases of it.